This is a list of T cell receptor beta chains from one sample in a study of blood T cell repertoires in COVID-19. Produced via immunoSEQ multiplex PCR; TCRdb's table is partial and in-frame only. The table lists 80,000 or so clones, about 92% of them singletons. The sample was peripheral blood. The receptors originated from a man in his fifties or sixties with acute or convalescent COVID-19. Both conserved end residues are trimmed from each CDR3. Fields, in order: V gene, D gene, CDR3 protein. The D gene is left open where the match is weak.

v_gene: TRBV5-8
d_gene: TRBD1
CDR3aa: ASRKPLGQDYYGYT

v_gene: TRBV28
d_gene: TRBD1
CDR3aa: ASSLSGLTGFQETQY

v_gene: TRBV5-1
d_gene: TRBD2
CDR3aa: ASSLEGRAGGNTDTQY

v_gene: TRBV7-8
d_gene: NA
CDR3aa: ASSRGLSSGNTIY

v_gene: TRBV7-9
d_gene: NA
CDR3aa: ASSSTGNSNQPQH

v_gene: TRBV7-8
d_gene: TRBD1
CDR3aa: ASSLWGPKTGAYNEQF

v_gene: TRBV4-1
d_gene: NA
CDR3aa: ASSQDNGRGHEQY

v_gene: TRBV7-8
d_gene: TRBD2
CDR3aa: ASSIGLAGYEQY

v_gene: TRBV24-1
d_gene: TRBD1
CDR3aa: ATSNRGGTQY

v_gene: TRBV11-2
d_gene: NA
CDR3aa: ASSLERGSGNTIY

v_gene: TRBV19
d_gene: TRBD1
CDR3aa: ASSPGTGLRTEAF

v_gene: TRBV2
d_gene: NA
CDR3aa: ASSWGRGEQY

v_gene: TRBV7-2
d_gene: NA
CDR3aa: ASSTTRENEQF

v_gene: TRBV5-4
d_gene: TRBD1
CDR3aa: ASSLWGQGKLF